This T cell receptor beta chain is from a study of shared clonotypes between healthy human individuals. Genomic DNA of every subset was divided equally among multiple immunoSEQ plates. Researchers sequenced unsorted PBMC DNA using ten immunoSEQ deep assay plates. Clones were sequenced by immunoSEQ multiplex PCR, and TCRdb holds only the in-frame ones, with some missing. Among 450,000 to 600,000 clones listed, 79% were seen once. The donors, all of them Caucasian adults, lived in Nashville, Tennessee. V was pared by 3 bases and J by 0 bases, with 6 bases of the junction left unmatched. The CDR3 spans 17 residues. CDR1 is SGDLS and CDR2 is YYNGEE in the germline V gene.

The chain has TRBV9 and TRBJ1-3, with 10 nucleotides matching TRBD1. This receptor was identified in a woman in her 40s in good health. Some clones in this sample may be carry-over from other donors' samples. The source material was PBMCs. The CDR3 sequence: CASSGTGQGPSGNTIYF. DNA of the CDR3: TGTGCCAGCAGCGGTACGGGACAGGGGCCCTCTGGAAACACCATATATTTT.